This T cell receptor (beta chain) derives from a study of neurological immune-mediated disorders. The CDR3 contains 15 residues. V shed 1 base and J shed 2 bases, with 12 bases lying between them. Germline V gene sequence: CDR1 WNHNN, CDR2 SYGVQD (reference sequence). TCRdb reprocessed the 5' RACE reads via MiXCR and lists one record per CDR3 protein. The sample records about 71,000 distinct CDR3 sequences, 3% to 3.5% being singletons. Sequencing was performed on PBMCs. The source is a man aged 40-50 years with multiple sclerosis. V usage is TRBV10-1 and J usage is TRBJ2-7; possible D gene TRBD1, 6 bases. The DNA of the CDR3 is TGCGCCAGCAGTGAGTTCGCAGGGGCCCCCTACGAGCAGTACTTC. This sequence encodes CASSEFAGAPYEQYF.